Each of the 20 T cell receptor beta chains below was sequenced from the same sample in a study of T cells in Graves' hyperthyroidism and ophthalmopathy. The investigators amplified TCR beta CDR3 regions from RNA transcripts. Researchers ran a first-round RT-PCR on the TCR CDR3 using the HTBI primer set. TCRdb independently ran MiXCR on the multiplex PCR reads; one entry per CDR3 protein. The sample consists of fewer than 900,000 distinct CDR3 sequences, around 20% of them appearing once. The sequenced sample consisted of blood. The receptors originated from a woman aged 45-59 years with Graves' hyperthyroidism that later progressed to Graves' ophthalmopathy.

Only a few counts were recorded for this clonotype. The V call is TRBV3-1, the J call TRBJ1-2; possibly TRBD1 for D (6 bases). Germline CDR1 and CDR2: LGHDT and YNNKEL (reference sequence). Trimming took off 1 base at V and 3 bases at J, with 12 bases between the two ends. This CDR3 has 15 residues. The CDR3 bases are TGTGCCAGCAGCCAAGGGAGACAGGCTTACTATGGCTACACCTTC. Translated: CASSQGRQAYYGYTF.

This chain connects TRBV11-2 to TRBJ1-4, with 7 bases lining up with TRBD1. Germline CDR1 and CDR2: SGHAT and FQNNGV. This CDR3 contains 15 residues. J was trimmed by 4 bases and V by 5 bases; bases with no gene match: 7. This chain's CDR3 is CASSPTTGYNEKLFF. Here the CDR3 DNA reads TGTGCCAGCAGCCCGACGACAGGGTATAATGAAAAACTGTTTTTT.

The gene calls are TRBV3-1 and TRBJ2-1, with 9 bases aligning to TRBD2. J was trimmed by 4 bases and V by 5 bases; bases with no gene match: 6. The CDR3 totals 15 residues. The V gene's germline CDR1 is LGHDT and CDR2 YNNKEL (reference sequence). The CDR3 DNA reads TGTGCCAGCAGCGAGGCTAGCGGGGCATACAATGAGCAGTTCTTC. This sequence encodes CASSEASGAYNEQFF.

The J gene is TRBJ2-6, the V gene TRBV18, with TRBD1 identical over 10 bases. Germline V lookup: CDR1 KGHSH, CDR2 LQKENI. V shed 6 bases, J shed 0 bases, and the junction held 5 bases outside the gene matches. This CDR3 is built from 17 residues. In DNA form, the CDR3 reads TGTGCCAGCTCGAGACAGGGGGCAGCCTCTGGGGCCAACGTCCTGACTTTC. Translated: CASSRQGAASGANVLTF.

A single count supports this clonotype. This could be a read error, since a much larger clone is one nucleotide away. The chain has TRBV9 and TRBJ1-1; TRBD1 matches 8 bases. J gave up 5 bases and V 10 bases, and 13 bases lay outside the gene matches. The CDR3 sequence is 14 residues long. From germline, CDR1 is SGDLS and CDR2 YYNGEE. CDR3 DNA: TGTGCCGGCGGCCAGGGGGCTGGGTCTACTGAAGCTTTCTTT. It specifies CAGGQGAGSTEAFF.

At least ten counts were recorded for this clonotype. The V and J genes are TRBV12-3 or TRBV12-4 and TRBJ1-2, with unresolved D. The CDR3 is 13 amino acids. V was cut by 9 bases and J by 3 bases, with 14 bases left in between. In DNA, the CDR3 is TGTGCCAGTACCAACGCTGGCCACTATGGCTACACCTTC. The encoded protein is CASTNAGHYGYTF.

This clonotype was observed once. The chain has TRBV9 and TRBJ1-1; 8 bases are shared with TRBD1. V shed 4 bases and J 1 base; nucleotides not matched to a gene: 6. Germline V gene lookup returns CDR1 SGDLS and CDR2 YYNGEE. CDR3 size: 15 residues. The CDR3: CASSPYGTGNTEAFF. The DNA for the CDR3 is TGTGCCAGCAGCCCCTACGGGACAGGGAACACTGAAGCTTTCTTT. Using reference TRBV9 and TRBJ1-1 for the parts outside the CDR3, the full variable domain is DSGVTQTPKHLITATGQRVTLRCSPRSGDLSVYWYQQSLDQGLQFLIQYYNGEERAKGNILERFSAQQFPDLHSELNLSSLELGDSALYFCASSPYGTGNTEAFFGQGTRLTVV.

V gene TRBV12-3 or TRBV12-4 combines with J gene TRBJ2-2; TRBD2 aligns across 11 bases. The V gene end was trimmed by 4 bases and the J gene end by 6 bases; junction bases not matched to a gene: 4. CDR3 length: 15 amino acids. The CDR3 DNA sequence: TGTGCCAGCAGTTCTAGCGGGGGGCGGTCCGGGGAGCTGTTTTTT. As protein: CASSSSGGRSGELFF.

A remark on this clonotype: The junction shows a germline mismatch at one end, possibly a read error. The rearrangement joins TRBV6-1 to TRBJ2-1; TRBD1 is a possible D gene (6 bases). The CDR3 length is 14 residues. Germline CDR1 MNHNS, CDR2 SASEGT. DNA of the CDR3: TGTGCCAGCAGTAAACAAACAGGGTGGGTTAATATTATCTTC. It yields the protein CASSKQTGWVNIIF.

This clonotype has just a few counts. This rearrangement joins TRBV12-3 or TRBV12-4 to TRBJ2-1; 9 nucleotides agree with TRBD1. The CDR3 is 15 amino acids. The J segment lost 6 bases and the V segment lost 3 bases, leaving 6 bases of the junction unmatched. CDR3 DNA sequence: TGTGCCAGCAGTTTGGACAGGGGAGTTTTCAATGAGCAGTTCTTC. It specifies CASSLDRGVFNEQFF.

This clonotype was seen ten or more times. The chain uses TRBV20-1 and TRBJ2-6, with TRBD1 matching over 7 bases. V was pared by 6 bases and J by 0 bases, with 2 bases of the junction left unmatched. This CDR3 has 14 amino acids. Germline-derived CDR1 and CDR2 are DFQATT and SNEGSKA (reference sequence). CDR3 sequence reads: CSAHRGSGANVLTF. The CDR3, as DNA: TGCAGTGCCCACAGGGGCTCTGGGGCCAACGTCCTGACTTTC.

A single count supports this clonotype. The rearrangement links TRBV20-1 to TRBJ2-7; a possible D gene is TRBD1 (5 bases). The CDR3 consists of 14 residues. Germline assignment: CDR1 DFQATT and CDR2 SNEGSKA (reference sequence). V was pared by 2 bases and J by 6 bases, with 17 bases between. The CDR3 loop is CSARMDTQSGEQYF. In DNA form, the CDR3 reads TGCAGTGCTAGAATGGACACCCAGTCGGGCGAGCAGTACTTC.

This clonotype was counted many times. The rearrangement joins TRBV3-1 to TRBJ2-3; 12 nucleotides agree with TRBD2. The CDR3 spans 16 residues. Germline V lookup: CDR1 LGHDT, CDR2 YNNKEL (reference sequence). Germline trimming cut 4 bases from V and 4 bases from J; bases unmatched to any gene: 6. As DNA, the CDR3 is TGTGCCAGCAGCCCTCGGACTAGCGGGGATTCAGATACGCAGTATTTT. It translates to CASSPRTSGDSDTQYF.

The rearrangement uses TRBV20-1 and TRBJ2-1; maybe TRBD2 (5 bases). V was trimmed by 5 bases and J by 0 bases, leaving 17 bases between them. The germline V gene encodes CDR1 DFQATT and CDR2 SNEGSKA (reference sequence). CDR3 length: 16 residues. As DNA, the CDR3 is TGCAGTGCTCTCGTTCTCGAGCGGACCTCCTACAATGAGCAGTTCTTC. Translated: CSALVLERTSYNEQFF.

This clonotype was picked up many times. This sequence joins TRBV3-1 and TRBJ1-1, with 9 bases matching TRBD1. Looked up from germline, CDR1 is LGHDT and CDR2 is YNNKEL (reference sequence). V lost 4 bases, J lost 2 bases, and 5 bases stayed unmatched. The CDR3 totals 15 residues. The CDR3, as DNA: TGTGCCAGCAGCCTACCGGGACAGGGAAACACTGAAGCTTTCTTT. It is translated as CASSLPGQGNTEAFF.

Comment on this clonotype: Just one base apart from a much larger clone, this may be a read error. J is TRBJ2-3 and V is TRBV5-1, with TRBD2 matching over 14 bases. The CDR3 extends over 18 amino acids. V lost 0 bases, J lost 6 bases, and 9 bases stayed unmatched. Germline-derived CDR1 and CDR2 are SGHRS and YFSETQ. CDR3 in DNA: TGCGCCAGCAGCTTGGTCCCGACTAGCGGGGGGGGCAAGGATACGCAGTATTTT. It yields the protein CASSLVPTSGGGKDTQYF. Full variable domain (rest looked up from reference TRBV5-1 and TRBJ2-3): KAGVTQTPRYLIKTRGQQVTLSCSPISGHRSVSWYQQTPGQGLQFLFEYFSETQRNKGNFPGRFSGRQFSNSRSEMNVSTLELGDSALYLCASSLVPTSGGGKDTQYFGPGTRLTVL.

This clonotype was counted many times. The chain employs TRBV3-1 and TRBJ1-5, with 7 bases lining up with TRBD1. Germline values: CDR1 LGHDT, CDR2 YNNKEL (reference sequence). The CDR3 has 17 amino acids. V lost 3 bases, J lost 2 bases, and 10 bases stayed unmatched. The CDR3 is CASSHSEGATRNQPQHF. In DNA, the CDR3 is TGTGCCAGCAGCCATTCGGAGGGGGCTACCCGCAATCAGCCCCAGCATTTT.

The CDR3, as DNA: TGTGCCAGCAGACAGGACGGGATGAACACTGAAGCTTTCTTT. Its protein product is CASRQDGMNTEAFF. This chain connects TRBV6-2 or TRBV6-3 to TRBJ1-1, with D perhaps matching TRBD1 (5 bases). V was shortened by 6 bases and J by 0 bases, with 11 bases between the two germline ends. Germline lookup yields CDR1 MNHEY and CDR2 SVGEGT. The CDR3 extends over 14 amino acids.

V usage is TRBV3-1 and J usage is TRBJ2-7, with D possibly TRBD1 on 5 matching bases. The CDR3 contains 17 residues. Deletions cut 1 base from V and 4 bases from J, with 20 bases between. Germline V CDR1 and CDR2: LGHDT, YNNKEL (reference sequence). The CDR3 sequence: CASSQARLGRVGYEQYF. CDR3 in DNA: TGTGCCAGCAGCCAAGCCCGGTTGGGCAGGGTCGGGTACGAGCAGTACTTC.

The chain has TRBV5-1 and TRBJ1-6, with D perhaps matching TRBD1 (5 bases). V lost 5 bases to trimming and J lost 12 bases, with 15 bases between them. The CDR3 has 13 residues. Germline loops: CDR1 SGHRS, CDR2 YFSETQ. The chain's CDR3 is CASRPGTGIPLHF. Here the CDR3 DNA reads TGCGCCAGCAGACCCGGGACTGGGATACCCCTCCACTTT.